This T cell receptor beta chain was sequenced for a study of regulatory and conventional T cells in RAG deficiency. Profiling relied on immunoSEQ multiplex PCR, and the TCRdb table lists in-frame clones only, not all of them. The profile covers over 900 clones, with approximately 88% appearing a single time and roughly 7.8% taken by the ten largest. The CDR3 covers 13 residues. The germline gives CDR1 SGHTA, CDR2 FQGTGA. The V end was cut by 1 base, the J end by 0 bases, with 1 base between. Blood CD4+ CD25-low CD127-high conventional T cells supplied the genomic DNA template. Sequencing was performed on CD4+ effector T cells sorted from blood. V and J are TRBV7-3 and TRBJ2-1; D is unresolved. The sequence came from a human donor with RAG deficiency presenting as combined immunodeficiency. CDR3 sequence (DNA): TGTGCCAGCAGCTTAATCTCCTACAATGAGCAGTTCTTC. Its protein is CASSLISYNEQFF.